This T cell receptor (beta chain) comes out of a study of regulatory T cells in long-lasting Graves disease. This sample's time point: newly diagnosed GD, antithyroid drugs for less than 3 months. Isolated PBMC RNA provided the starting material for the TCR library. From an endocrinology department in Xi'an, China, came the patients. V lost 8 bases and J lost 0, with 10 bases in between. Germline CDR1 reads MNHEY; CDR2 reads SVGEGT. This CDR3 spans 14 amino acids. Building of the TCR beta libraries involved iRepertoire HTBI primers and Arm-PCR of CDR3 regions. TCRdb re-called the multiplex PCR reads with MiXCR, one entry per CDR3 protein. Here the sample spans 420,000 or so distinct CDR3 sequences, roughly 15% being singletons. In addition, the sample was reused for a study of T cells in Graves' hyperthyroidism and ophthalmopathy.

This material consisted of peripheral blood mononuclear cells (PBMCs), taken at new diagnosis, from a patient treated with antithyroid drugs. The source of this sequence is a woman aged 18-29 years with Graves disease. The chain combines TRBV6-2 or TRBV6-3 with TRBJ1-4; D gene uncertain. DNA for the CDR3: TGTGCCAGCCACTACGGTGCAACTAATGAAAAACTGTTTTTT. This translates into CASHYGATNEKLFF.